This entry describes one TCR beta chain. In this sample, this clonotype turned up a few times. Its recognized antigen is unknown. No qualities accompany the bases; no much larger clone lies one base away. The data are from a study of T cells after yellow fever vaccination (dated by TCRdb to about 2019). About the study as a whole: The SMART-Seq v4 Ultra Low Input RNA kit was used to prepare libraries from fractions with low cell numbers. To follow T-cell clones before and after both primary and booster YFV17D yellow fever vaccination, bulk TCR alpha and beta repertoires underwent longitudinal sequencing. Two healthy male donors, one aged 18 to 29 and one aged 30 to 40 years, made up the cohort. Blood was collected at multiple timepoints before and after primary and secondary immunization, and bulk PBMC replicates and cell subsets were isolated.

The research as a whole found: The study included only two donors, which limits how far the findings can be generalized. A small share of clonotypes occurred in both CD4 and CD8 compartments, likely arising from convergent recombination. Compared with the primary T-cell response, the secondary T-cell response was faster but weaker, reaching its peak on day 5 rather than on day 15. FACS-sorted repertoires could contain abundant contaminating clonotypes from the bulk population, so computational filtering was required. Most clones expanded after primary vaccination (about 95% of CD4 and 88% of CD8) were re-detected after the booster, suggesting that broad memory maintenance occurred.

TCR cDNA was synthesized by 5'RACE template switching, which introduced a universal primer site and unique molecular identifiers. cDNA synthesis was primed from both the TCR alpha and TCR beta constant segments. Library amplification used two PCR steps, and the second PCR step added sample barcodes and sequencing adapters. Sequencing of libraries was performed on Illumina HiSeq 2500 (2x100 bp) or NovaSeq (2x150 bp). For the original study's pipeline: MIGEC was used to demultiplex reads and collapse the reads into UMI consensus sequences, and MiXCR was used for V(D)J alignment. Using edgeR on replicate PBMC samples, clonotypes were called vaccine-responding if FDR was below 0.01 and the log2 fold change was above 5 up to day 15. Each bulk clonotype was labeled CD4 or CD8 based on which sequenced repertoire, CD4 or CD8, contained the clonotype at higher abundance. Through fastp at Q25 and MiXCR, TCRdb rebuilt clones from the public reads, retaining in-frame beta chains. Every distinct CDR3 protein forms one entry, paired with its most common genes and DNA. The V and J calls shown here were made by TCRdb, not taken from the authors' results. The sample table contains about 340,000 distinct CDR3 sequences; only one count was recorded for approximately 9% of them. The ten top clones hold roughly 17% of the sample.

Inclusive of the bounding cysteine and phenylalanine, the CDR3 is 14 residues long. Kept here is only the CDR3 DNA, which spans 42 bases and is read in frame from base 1. V and J lose 4 bases and 2 bases, and a span of 12 bases separates them. CDR1 SGHVS and CDR2 FNYEAQ were looked up in the germline V gene. According to the study, the label for this sample's treatment or condition signals: live attenuated yellow fever vaccine strain. At every blood-draw timepoint, two biological replicates of bulk PBMCs were collected. A standard Ficoll-Paque protocol was used to isolate PBMCs from peripheral blood. RNA was extracted with TriZol from bulk PBMCs, CD4 and CD8 fractions, and dextramer-positive and dextramer-negative fractions.

The source of this sequence is a man younger than 30 who received the YFV17D yellow fever vaccine. The material sequenced was PBMCs, taken on the day of the first yellow fever vaccination. The sequence links TRBV7-6 to TRBJ2-7; a weak D assignment points to TRBD1 (5 bases agree). Here the CDR3 is given as CASSSGYRAYEQYF. Here is the DNA: TGTGCCAGCAGCTCAGGGTATCGCGCCTACGAGCAGTACTTC.